Reported below is one TCR beta chain. The data belong to a study of blood T cell repertoires in COVID-19. Across the whole study: The samples span acute and convalescent COVID-19 from the United States, Italy and Spain. T cells, B-cell-depleted T cells, or PBMCs supplied cDNA or gDNA.

The method was immunoSEQ multiplex PCR; TCRdb's version includes in-frame clones alone and lacks a portion of them. This table has about 72,000 clones, around 80% appearing once. The V end lost 6 bases, the J end lost 8 bases, and 22 bases lay between the germline ends. The CDR3 length is 14 residues. Germline loops: CDR1 SQVTM, CDR2 ANQGSEA. The source material was peripheral blood. V gene TRBV29-1 combines with J gene TRBJ1-2; D might be TRBD1 (5 bases). The origin of this receptor is a human donor in a cohort sampled during active COVID-19. CDR3 in DNA: TGCAGCGTCGACCACAGTGGCACGGGGGACGGCTACACCTTC. Its protein is CSVDHSGTGDGYTF.